The following is a T cell receptor (beta chain) sequence with its context. The record originates from a study of blood T cell repertoires in COVID-19. As for the study in general: The origin of the acute and convalescent COVID-19 samples was the United States, Italy and Spain. PBMCs, B-cell-depleted T cells, or T cells were the source of the cDNA or gDNA that made up the material.

Unmatched junction bases numbered 7, after V lost 8 bases and J lost 3 bases. This CDR3 comprises 14 residues. Per the germline V gene, CDR1 is MDHEN and CDR2 is SYDVKM. In the original processing: Researchers report that nucleated cell counts were estimated from reference gene primer amplification. This table comes from immunoSEQ multiplex PCR, and its TCRdb copy is limited to in-frame clones, with some not included. D and trimming were read from the DNA, whereas the V and J calls and clone size are those reported in that table. The data show 150,000 or so clones, around 86% seen once. The rearrangement uses TRBV28 and TRBJ2-7; 10 nucleotides align to TRBD1. The sample comprised peripheral blood. This sequence was found in a human donor in a cohort sampled during active COVID-19. CDR3 loop: CASAGTGAGYEQYF. The CDR3 bases are TGTGCCAGCGCCGGGACAGGGGCGGGCTACGAGCAGTACTTC. Using reference TRBV28 and TRBJ2-7 for the parts outside the CDR3, the full variable domain is DVKVTQSSRYLVKRTGEKVFLECVQDMDHENMFWYRQDPGLGLRLIYFSYDVKMKEKGDIPEGYSVSREKKERFSLILESASTNQTSMYLCASAGTGAGYEQYFGPGTRLTVT.